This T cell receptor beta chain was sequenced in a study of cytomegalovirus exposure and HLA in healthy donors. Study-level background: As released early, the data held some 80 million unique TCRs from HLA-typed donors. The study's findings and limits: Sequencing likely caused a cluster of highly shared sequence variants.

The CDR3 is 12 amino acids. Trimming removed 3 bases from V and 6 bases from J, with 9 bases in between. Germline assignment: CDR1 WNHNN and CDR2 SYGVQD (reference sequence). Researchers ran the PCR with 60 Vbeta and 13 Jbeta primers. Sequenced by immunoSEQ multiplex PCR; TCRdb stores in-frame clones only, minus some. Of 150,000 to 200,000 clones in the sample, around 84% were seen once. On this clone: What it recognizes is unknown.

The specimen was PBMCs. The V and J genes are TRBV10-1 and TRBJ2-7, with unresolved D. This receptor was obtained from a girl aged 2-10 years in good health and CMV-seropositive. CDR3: CASSDGGREQYF. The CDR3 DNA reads TGCGCCAGCAGTGATGGTGGGCGCGAGCAGTACTTC.